These T cell receptor beta chains were read from a single sample in a study of STAT5B mutations in CD4+ large granular lymphocyte leukemia. Using immunoSEQ multiplex PCR, the repertoire was profiled, and TCRdb retains in-frame clones only, with some absent. The sample records fewer than 45,000 clones, around 75% being singletons. Sequenced: CD4+ T cells from blood buffy coats. The receptors were gathered from a human donor in good health. The CDR3 runs from the conserved cysteine through the conserved F or W. Each record gives: J gene, V gene, D gene, clone size, CDR3 protein, CDR3 DNA. The D gene is left open where the match is weak. The size field is filled for only some rows; it gives once, few, many or a size class.

>TRBJ2-7|TRBV11-2|TRBD1|-
CASSLQGETYEQYF
TGTGCCAGCAGCTTACAGGGGGAAACCTACGAGCAGTACTTC
>TRBJ2-5|TRBV5-4|-|-
CASSTAYQETQYF
TGTGCCAGCAGCACGGCGTACCAAGAGACCCAGTACTTC
>TRBJ2-1|TRBV18|TRBD2|few
CASSPPSGSWSYNEQFF
TGTGCCAGCTCACCCCCTAGCGGGAGCTGGTCCTACAATGAGCAGTTCTTC
>TRBJ2-5|TRBV7-3|TRBD2|-
CASSLIPRASGNQETQYF
TGTGCCAGCAGCTTAATCCCGAGGGCTAGCGGAAACCAAGAGACCCAGTACTTC
>TRBJ2-7|TRBV6-5|-|-
CASSYSGRGTDEQYF
TGTGCCAGCAGTTACTCCGGACGGGGGACGGACGAGCAGTACTTC
>TRBJ1-5|TRBV19|-|few
CASNFGGGYQPQHF
TGTGCCAGCAACTTCGGGGGGGGTTATCAGCCCCAGCATTTT
>TRBJ2-5|TRBV18|-|-
CASSPPGQTMAPETQYF
TGTGCCAGCTCACCACCGGGACAAACAATGGCACCCGAGACCCAGTACTTC
>TRBJ2-7|TRBV7-9|TRBD1|-
CASSSIQGASSEQYF
TGTGCCAGCAGCTCCATACAGGGGGCTTCTTCCGAGCAGTACTTC
>TRBJ2-3|TRBV6-5|TRBD1|-
CASSLGQGGTDTQYF
TGTGCCAGCAGCTTAGGACAGGGAGGCACAGATACGCAGTATTTT
>TRBJ2-1|TRBV19|TRBD2|-
CASSALTSGRHNEQFF
TGTGCCAGTAGTGCCCTGACTAGCGGGAGACACAATGAGCAGTTCTTC
>TRBJ2-3|TRBV11-2|-|-
CASSPTGFTDTQYF
TGTGCCAGCAGCCCGACTGGATTCACAGATACGCAGTATTTT
>TRBJ2-2|TRBV6-4|TRBD2|-
CASSAEGLAGARMFF
TGTGCCAGCAGTGCCGAGGGACTAGCGGGAGCCCGGATGTTTTTT
>TRBJ2-2|TRBV25-1|-|-
CASSEGPFSGNTGELFF
TGTGCCAGCAGTGAAGGGCCCTTCTCAGGGAACACCGGGGAGCTGTTTTTT
>TRBJ2-7|TRBV5-1|-|few
CASRPRTVESYEQYF
TGCGCCAGCAGACCACGGACAGTCGAATCCTACGAGCAGTACTTC
>TRBJ2-3|TRBV5-6|-|-
CASSGGTYTDTQYF
TGTGCCAGCAGCGGTGGCACTTACACAGATACGCAGTATTTT